The source of this TCR beta chain is a study of blood T cell repertoires in COVID-19. Study-level information: T cells, B-cell-depleted T cells, or PBMCs supplied cDNA or gDNA.

Germline-derived CDR1 and CDR2 are SGDLS and YYNGEE. CDR3 size: 14 residues. The V segment lost 5 bases and the J segment 6 bases; nucleotides outside the gene matches: 4. Authors' analysis steps: Amplified reference gene primers provided the basis for estimating nucleated cell counts. This table comes from immunoSEQ multiplex PCR, and its TCRdb copy is limited to in-frame clones, with some not included. D and trimming were read from the DNA, whereas the V and J calls and clone size are those reported in that table. The sample holds 150,000 or so clones, around 83% seen once. This chain uses TRBV9 with TRBJ2-1; 11 nucleotides line up with TRBD2. This TCR derives from a woman aged 50 to 65 with acute or convalescent COVID-19. The specimen was peripheral blood. The CDR3 nucleotides read TGTGCCAGCAGTACGGGACTAGCGGTCAATGAGCAGTTCTTC. It codes for CASSTGLAVNEQFF.